Each of the 16 T cell receptor beta chains below was sequenced from the same sample in a study of T cell responses to AZD1222 COVID-19 vaccine. Profiled with immunoSEQ multiplex PCR; TCRdb holds only in-frame clones, not every one. The data contain approximately 61,000 clones, about 81% of them singletons. The sequencing here drew on peripheral blood, taken 28 days after the second AZD1222 dose. Receptors originate from an adult who received the AZD1222 COVID-19 vaccine.

This sequence joins TRBV10-2 and TRBJ2-7; no firm D call. The CDR3 has 14 residues. Trimming removed 5 bases at V and 3 bases at J, with 14 bases between. The germline CDR1 and CDR2 sequences are WSHSY and SAAADI. CDR3 loop: CASSTGTGVYEQYF. DNA for the CDR3: TGCGCCAGCAGTACCGGTACTGGGGTCTACGAGCAGTACTTC.

This chain uses TRBV6-2 or TRBV6-3 with TRBJ2-1, with D perhaps matching TRBD2 (6 bases). The V and J ends lost 5 bases and 0 bases respectively, with 11 bases between them. CDR3 size: 15 residues. Germline loops: CDR1 MNHEY, CDR2 SVGEGT. The CDR3 is CASSRDSSSYNEQFF. DNA of the CDR3: TGTGCCAGCAGTCGGGACTCCAGCTCCTACAATGAGCAGTTCTTC.

The rearrangement links TRBV9 to TRBJ1-3; D remains unclear. The CDR3 extends over 18 amino acids. CDR1 and CDR2 from the germline V gene are SGDLS and YYNGEE. Trimming pared 4 bases from V and 0 bases from J, leaving 20 bases between. CDR3 in DNA: TGTGCCAGCAGCCCCCTCCCGAGGCAGCCCTCCTCTGGAAACACCATATATTTT. Its translation is CASSPLPRQPSSGNTIYF.

The J gene is TRBJ2-1, the V gene TRBV10-3, with D hard to call. Trimming cost V 4 bases and J 3 bases, with 4 bases left between them. Germline assignment: CDR1 ENHRY and CDR2 SYGVKD. CDR3 length: 12 amino acids. The CDR3 loop is CAISGNYNEQFF. For the CDR3, the DNA is TGTGCCATCAGTGGCAACTACAATGAGCAGTTCTTC.

The genes are TRBV19 and TRBJ2-3; D remains unclear. Trimming pared 1 base from V and 7 bases from J, leaving 12 bases between. This CDR3 comprises 14 residues. Germline V gene data show CDR1 as LNHDA and CDR2 as SQIVND (reference sequence). The CDR3 here is CASSIGNDGHTQYF. CDR3 coding DNA: TGTGCCAGTAGTATAGGAAACGATGGACATACGCAGTATTTT. The complete variable domain, with remaining parts taken from reference TRBV19 and TRBJ2-3, reads DGGITQSPKYLFRKEGQNVTLSCEQNLNHDAMYWYRQDPGQGLRLIYYSQIVNDFQKGDIAEGYSVSREKKESFPLTVTSAQKNPTAFYLCASSIGNDGHTQYFGPGTRLTVL.

This clone appeared a few times. V gene TRBV10-3 combines with J gene TRBJ2-5, with D possibly TRBD2 on 6 matching bases. Germline CDR1 and CDR2: ENHRY and SYGVKD. The CDR3 runs to 16 residues. Between the trimmed V and J ends, which lost 2 bases and 1 base, there was a span of 14 bases. CDR3 sequence reads: CAISERGIFTQETQYF. CDR3 bases: TGTGCCATCAGTGAGCGGGGGATCTTCACCCAAGAGACCCAGTACTTC.

This clone was found a few times. CDR3 DNA sequence: TGTGCCAGCAGCCCAGACAGGGGGAGTGAGCAGTTCTTC. It yields the protein CASSPDRGSEQFF. The V call is TRBV3-1 (or the pseudogene TRBV3-2), the J call TRBJ2-1, with 9 bases aligning to TRBD1. Germline assignment: CDR1 LGHDT and CDR2 YNNKEL (reference sequence). The CDR3 has 13 amino acids. Germline trimming cut 4 bases from V and 9 bases from J; bases unmatched to any gene: 4.

This clone was seen more than once but under ten times. The chain is built from TRBV11-2 and TRBJ1-1, with D perhaps matching TRBD1 (5 bases). V lost 0 bases to trimming and J lost 0 bases, with 11 bases between them. Germline assignment: CDR1 SGHAT and CDR2 FQNNGV. The CDR3 is made up of 16 amino acids. The CDR3 region is CASSLDGAGVNTEAFF. The CDR3 DNA follows: TGTGCCAGCAGCTTAGATGGGGCGGGGGTGAACACTGAAGCTTTCTTT. Full variable domain (rest looked up from reference TRBV11-2 and TRBJ1-1): EAGVAQSPRYKIIEKRQSVAFWCNPISGHATLYWYQQILGQGPKLLIQFQNNGVVDDSQLPKDRFSAERLKGVDSTLKIQPAKLEDSAVYLCASSLDGAGVNTEAFFGQGTRLTVV.

This clone appeared a single time. The genes are TRBV6-5 and TRBJ2-1, with 11 bases that match TRBD2. The CDR3 runs 13 residues. Losses at the gene ends were 7 bases for V and 9 bases for J; bases not matched to a gene: 5. Germline V lookup: CDR1 MNHEY, CDR2 SVGAGI. The chain's CDR3 is CASTRLAGGEQFF. Here the CDR3 DNA reads TGTGCCAGCACGCGGCTAGCGGGAGGTGAGCAGTTCTTC.

The chain couples TRBV18 to TRBJ2-7, with 7 positions matching TRBD1. V trimming: 2 bases; J trimming: 3 bases; junction bases outside the gene matches: 7. This CDR3 region has 15 residues. The germline CDR1 and CDR2 sequences are KGHSH and LQKENI. The CDR3 region is CASSPAGQAIYEQYF. CDR3 DNA sequence: TGTGCCAGCTCACCAGCCGGACAGGCCATCTACGAGCAGTACTTC. The full variable domain, rest sourced from reference TRBV18 and TRBJ2-7, is NAGVMQNPRHLVRRRGQEARLRCSPMKGHSHVYWYRQLPEEGLKFMVYLQKENIIDESGMPKERFSAEFPKEGPSILRIQQVVRGDSAAYFCASSPAGQAIYEQYFGPGTRLTVT.

The rearrangement joins TRBV27 to TRBJ1-5, with D tentatively TRBD1 (5 bases). Trimming stripped 5 bases from V and 9 bases from J, with 17 bases between. Germline-derived CDR1 and CDR2 are MNHEY and SMNVEV (reference sequence). This CDR3 contains 14 residues. DNA of the CDR3: TGTGCCAGCAGTCCCGGGGCAGGAGGTGGGCCCCAGCATTTT. This encodes CASSPGAGGGPQHF.

V is TRBV6-4 and J is TRBJ2-6; D possibly matches TRBD1 or TRBD2 (5 bases each). V was clipped by 4 bases and J by 4 bases, with 8 bases between them. CDR1 and CDR2 (germline): MRHNA, SNTAGT. This CDR3 is 14 amino acids long. Here the CDR3 DNA reads TGTGCCAGCAGTGCGGGGCCCGGGGCCAACGTCCTGACTTTC. This encodes CASSAGPGANVLTF.

This rearrangement joins TRBV7-2 to TRBJ2-3; D is ambiguous. CDR3 length: 13 residues. Per germline, CDR1 SGHTA and CDR2 FQGNSA. Trimming cost V 2 bases and J 6 bases, with 9 bases left between them. CDR3: CASSLRPVDTQYF. Here the CDR3 DNA reads TGTGCCAGCAGCTTAAGGCCGGTGGATACGCAGTATTTT.

The genes are TRBV27 and TRBJ2-7; 9 bases map to TRBD1. CDR3 size: 15 residues. V lost 10 bases and J lost 1; bases outside the gene matches: 11. CDR1 MNHEY and CDR2 SMNVEV come from the germline V gene (reference sequence). The CDR3 region has the DNA TGTGCCACTCAACAGGGGGCCCTCTCTTCCTACGAGCAGTACTTC. Translation: CATQQGALSSYEQYF.

CDR3 bases: TGTGCCAGTAGGGGCGTGGGGGGTGAGACCGGGGAGCTGTTTTTT. It is translated as CASRGVGGETGELFF. V usage is TRBV19 and J usage is TRBJ2-2, with D possibly TRBD2 on 6 matching bases. Germline lookup yields CDR1 LNHDA and CDR2 SQIVND (reference sequence). V was cut by 6 bases and J by 5 bases, with 16 bases left in between. This CDR3 is built from 15 residues.

This clone was recorded a few times. The J gene is TRBJ2-5, the V gene TRBV19; D is undetermined. Germline V lookup: CDR1 LNHDA, CDR2 SQIVND (reference sequence). Trimming pared 3 bases from V and 12 bases from J, leaving 11 bases between. CDR3 length: 11 residues. The CDR3 region has the DNA TGTGCCAGTAGTATTGACAAAACCAAGTACTTC. It is translated as CASSIDKTKYF. The full variable domain, completed using reference TRBV19 and TRBJ2-5, is DGGITQSPKYLFRKEGQNVTLSCEQNLNHDAMYWYRQDPGQGLRLIYYSQIVNDFQKGDIAEGYSVSREKKESFPLTVTSAQKNPTAFYLCASSIDKTKYFGPGTRLLVL.